One sample yielded the 25 T cell receptor beta chains listed below, sequenced in a study of cytomegalovirus exposure and HLA in healthy donors. The PCR used 60 Vbeta and 13 Jbeta primers. Assay: immunoSEQ multiplex PCR; the TCRdb copy retains only in-frame clones and omits some. Here the sample spans about 190,000 clones, 77% being singletons. What was sequenced was PBMCs. The receptors were sampled from a woman in her 30s in good health and CMV-seropositive.

Only one count was recorded for this clone. The rearrangement links TRBV27 to TRBJ2-3; D is uncertain. Per the germline V gene, CDR1 is MNHEY and CDR2 is SMNVEV (reference sequence). Trimming left V 6 bases short and J 0 bases short, with 13 bases between. The CDR3 consists of 15 residues. As DNA, the CDR3 is TGTGCCAGCAGAGCCAGGCGTGCTAGCACAGATACGCAGTATTTT. Residues: CASRARRASTDTQYF.

This clone was counted only a few times. The sample has other DNA sequences that encode this CDR3 too. This chain uses TRBV18 with TRBJ2-7, with TRBD2 identical over 9 bases. CDR1 and CDR2 (germline): KGHSH, LQKENI. V gave up 6 bases and J gave up 1 base; unmatched junction bases: 4. The length of the CDR3 is 14 residues. CDR3 amino acids: CASSPAGGSYEQYF. In DNA, the CDR3 is TGTGCCAGCTCTCCTGCGGGGGGGTCCTACGAGCAGTACTTC.

The chain carries TRBV5-1 and TRBJ1-4, with 8 nucleotides matching TRBD1. Germline V gives CDR1 SGHRS, CDR2 YFSETQ. CDR3 length: 16 amino acids. V lost 5 bases, J lost 6 bases, and 12 bases stayed unmatched. CDR3 amino acids: CASSPDMTGVDEKLFF. CDR3 nucleotides: TGCGCCAGCAGTCCGGACATGACAGGGGTGGATGAAAAACTGTTTTTT.

The rearrangement uses TRBV4-2 and TRBJ2-1, with 10 bases lining up with TRBD2. This CDR3 has 15 residues. CDR1 LGHNA and CDR2 YNFKEQ come from the germline V gene. Trimming removed 7 bases from V and 3 bases from J; junction bases left unmatched: 6. CDR3 sequence: CASTPSGSRYNEQFF. CDR3 nucleotides: TGTGCCAGCACCCCTAGCGGGAGCCGCTACAATGAGCAGTTCTTC.

The chain couples TRBV7-9 to TRBJ2-6; D possibly corresponds to TRBD1 (5 bases). Germline CDR1 and CDR2: SEHNR and FQNEAQ (reference sequence). V lost 3 bases to trimming and J lost 0 bases, with 6 bases between them. This CDR3 spans 15 amino acids. CDR3 amino acids: CASSLTVSGANVLTF. For the CDR3, the DNA is TGTGCCAGCAGCTTGACAGTCTCTGGGGCCAACGTCCTGACTTTC. The complete variable domain, with remaining parts taken from reference TRBV7-9 and TRBJ2-6, reads DTGVSQNPRHKITKRGQNVTFRCDPISEHNRLYWYRQTLGQGPEFLTYFQNEAQLEKSRLLSDRFSAERPKGSFSTLEIQRTEQGDSAMYLCASSLTVSGANVLTFGAGSRLTVL.

V is TRBV29-1 and J is TRBJ2-7, with 10 nucleotides matching TRBD1. This CDR3 contains 13 residues. Germline CDR1 is SQVTM and CDR2 is ANQGSEA. With 4 bases clipped from V and 3 bases from J, the junction kept 3 bases outside the gene matches. For the CDR3, the DNA is TGCAGCGTTGCGGGACAGGGGATCTACGAGCAGTACTTC. Encoded protein: CSVAGQGIYEQYF.

The rearrangement joins TRBV10-3 to TRBJ1-4, with no clear D. The CDR3 sequence is 14 residues long. From germline, CDR1 is ENHRY and CDR2 SYGVKD. V lost 4 bases, J lost 0 bases, and 6 bases lay in between. CDR3 coding DNA: TGTGCCATCAGTGCCGTAACAACTAATGAAAAACTGTTTTTT. Its protein product is CAISAVTTNEKLFF.

This clone was counted only a few times. This chain uses TRBV7-2 with TRBJ2-7; 8 nucleotides line up with TRBD2. V lost 3 bases to trimming and J lost 7 bases; unmatched junction nucleotides: 11. The CDR3 runs 15 residues. The germline gives CDR1 SGHTA, CDR2 FQGNSA. The CDR3 DNA reads as TGTGCCAGCAGCTTGCGTCTACTAGCGGCAGGGGAGCAGTACTTC. As protein: CASSLRLLAAGEQYF.

The CDR3 region is CAWSVPGTQRSNVLTF. CDR3 bases: TGTGCCTGGAGTGTTCCCGGGACACAACGGTCCAACGTCCTGACTTTC. The chain carries TRBV30 and TRBJ2-6, with a possible D match to TRBD1 (6 bases). The V and J ends lost 0 bases and 8 bases respectively, with 17 bases between them. The CDR3 has 16 residues. Germline V gene lookup returns CDR1 GTSNPN and CDR2 SVGIG (reference sequence).

The chain is built from TRBV13 and TRBJ1-2, with D possibly being TRBD1 (5 bases). Trimming took off 3 bases at V and 0 bases at J, with 23 bases between the two ends. The CDR3 sequence is 19 residues long. Germline V gives CDR1 PRHDT, CDR2 FYEKMQ (reference sequence). The CDR3 DNA is TGTGCCAGCAGCTTTAGGATGATAACCGGGGGAAATTCTAACTATGGCTACACCTTC. This codes for CASSFRMITGGNSNYGYTF.

This clone was observed a few times. V gene TRBV18 combines with J gene TRBJ1-4; 8 positions agree with TRBD1. After removal of 3 bases from V and 8 bases from J, the junction contained 8 bases not matched to a gene. The CDR3 loop spans 15 amino acids. CDR1 is KGHSH and CDR2 is LQKENI in the germline V gene. CDR3 amino acids: CASSPTRQGNEKLFF. The CDR3 nucleotides read TGTGCCAGCTCACCTACCCGACAGGGGAACGAAAAACTGTTTTTT.

This rearrangement joins TRBV28 to TRBJ2-3, with 8 nucleotides matching TRBD1. Germline loops: CDR1 MDHEN, CDR2 SYDVKM. This CDR3 is 14 amino acids long. V lost 3 bases to trimming and J lost 1 base; unmatched junction nucleotides: 0. The CDR3 region has the DNA TGTGCCAGCAGTTTGGACAGGGGCACAGATACGCAGTATTTT. Its protein product is CASSLDRGTDTQYF.

The chain joins TRBV5-1 to TRBJ2-7; D call uncertain. The CDR3 is 12 residues long. V lost 0 bases, J lost 4 bases, and 5 bases lay in between. CDR1 and CDR2 from the germline V gene are SGHRS and YFSETQ. CDR3 sequence reads: CASSLDKYEQYF. In DNA, the CDR3 is TGCGCCAGCAGCTTGGATAAATACGAGCAGTACTTC. Looking up the rest from reference TRBV5-1 and TRBJ2-7 gives the full variable domain: KAGVTQTPRYLIKTRGQQVTLSCSPISGHRSVSWYQQTPGQGLQFLFEYFSETQRNKGNFPGRFSGRQFSNSRSEMNVSTLELGDSALYLCASSLDKYEQYFGPGTRLTVT.

The rearrangement links TRBV5-1 to TRBJ1-2, with D perhaps TRBD1 (6 bases). CDR1 SGHRS and CDR2 YFSETQ come from the germline V gene. Trimming stripped 2 bases from V and 3 bases from J, with 17 bases between. The CDR3 runs to 16 residues. The CDR3 sequence: CASSFYGGRGDYGYTF. As DNA, the CDR3 is TGCGCCAGCAGCTTTTACGGGGGGCGCGGGGACTATGGCTACACCTTC.

The V call is TRBV18, the J call TRBJ2-7; possible D gene TRBD1, 6 bases. Deletions cut 1 base from V and 4 bases from J, with 17 bases between. CDR1 and CDR2 (germline): KGHSH, LQKENI. The CDR3 has 16 amino acids. The DNA of the CDR3 is TGTGCCAGCTCACCACTCCCCTCCCAGAGGGGGTACGAGCAGTACTTC. Its translation: CASSPLPSQRGYEQYF.

V and J are TRBV7-3 and TRBJ2-3, with 10 bases aligning to TRBD2. V gave up 8 bases and J gave up 8 bases; unmatched junction bases: 7. The germline V gene has CDR1 SGHTA and CDR2 FQGTGA. This CDR3 is 13 amino acids long. DNA of the CDR3: TGTGCCAGCGGGTCCTCTAGCGGGAGTACGCAGTATTTT. It translates to CASGSSSGSTQYF.

V gene TRBV7-2 combines with J gene TRBJ2-1, with TRBD2 identical over 7 bases. The CDR3 sequence is 17 residues long. CDR1 is SGHTA, CDR2 FQGNSA, per germline. Germline trimming cut 5 bases from V and 8 bases from J; bases unmatched to any gene: 18. CDR3 amino acids: CASSHSGGRGGPYEQFF. CDR3 sequence (DNA): TGTGCCAGCAGCCACTCCGGGGGGAGAGGAGGTCCCTATGAGCAGTTCTTC.

V usage is TRBV7-9 and J usage is TRBJ1-4, with TRBD1 matching over 7 bases. Trimming cost V 1 base and J 8 bases; bases outside gene matches: 19. Per the germline V gene, CDR1 is SEHNR and CDR2 is FQNEAQ (reference sequence). The length of the CDR3 is 19 residues. CDR3 amino acids: CASSLGLAGGGSALEKLFF. The CDR3 coding sequence is TGTGCCAGCAGCTTAGGATTGGCAGGGGGAGGCTCCGCTCTGGAAAAACTGTTTTTT.

J is TRBJ2-5 and V is TRBV20-1; no definite D call. Near its end, the DNA agrees better with TRBJ2-7, so the J call may be wrong. CDR1 is DFQATT and CDR2 is SNEGSKA in the germline V gene (reference sequence). The CDR3 contains 10 residues. CDR3 nucleotides: TGCAGTGCTAGGGTTAGCGAGCAGTACTTC. Translated: CSARVSEQYF.

This chain connects TRBV4-2 to TRBJ2-7; 11 bases are shared with TRBD2. This CDR3 has 15 residues. Germline V lookup: CDR1 LGHNA, CDR2 YNFKEQ. Trimming at V came to 4 bases and at J to 6 bases, leaving 8 bases not matched to a gene. In DNA form, the CDR3 reads TGTGCCAGCAGCCGCGAGACTAGCGGGGTTATCGAGCAGTACTTC. It specifies CASSRETSGVIEQYF.

The chain uses TRBV7-2 and TRBJ1-2; TRBD1 might be the D (5 bases). Deletions cut 1 base from V and 5 bases from J, with 8 bases between. There are 13 residues in the CDR3. The germline gives CDR1 SGHTA, CDR2 FQGNSA. The CDR3 DNA is TGTGCCAGCAGCTTAGGACAGTTATATGGCTACACCTTC. It encodes CASSLGQLYGYTF.

The J gene is TRBJ2-3, the V gene TRBV7-9; TRBD1 matches at 7 bases. Trimming removed 5 bases from V and 2 bases from J; junction bases left unmatched: 10. CDR1 is SEHNR, CDR2 FQNEAQ, per germline (reference sequence). The CDR3 is 16 amino acids. Here the CDR3 reads CASSVLGQEYTDTQYF. The CDR3 bases are TGTGCCAGCAGCGTTCTTGGACAGGAGTACACAGATACGCAGTATTTT.

The chain recombines TRBV28 with TRBJ1-3; TRBD1 aligns across 10 bases. From germline, CDR1 is MDHEN and CDR2 SYDVKM. CDR3 length: 16 amino acids. J lost 2 bases, V lost 4 bases, and 5 bases had no gene match. For the CDR3, the DNA is TGTGCCAGCAGTTCAGATGGACAGGGGGCTGGAAACACCATATATTTT. It encodes CASSSDGQGAGNTIYF.

The J gene is TRBJ1-1, the V gene TRBV7-2, with D possibly being TRBD1 (5 bases). In germline, CDR1 is SGHTA, CDR2 FQGNSA. Trimming shortened V by 2 bases and J by 2 bases, and 9 bases separated the two germline ends. The CDR3 extends over 14 amino acids. The CDR3 DNA is TGTGCCAGCAGCTTACAAAGGGGCAACACTGAAGCTTTCTTT. This gives the protein CASSLQRGNTEAFF.

V usage is TRBV4-1 and J usage is TRBJ1-4; D is perhaps TRBD1 (5 bases). This CDR3 has 15 amino acids. Germline loops: CDR1 MGHRA, CDR2 YSYEKL. V was trimmed by 0 bases and J by 3 bases, leaving 8 bases between them. Here the CDR3 DNA reads TGCGCCAGCAGCCAAGACCCGGGGGCTAATGAAAAACTGTTTTTT. Protein product: CASSQDPGANEKLFF.